What follows are 21 T cell receptor beta chains derived from one specimen sequenced in a study of T cell clonotyping in hematopoietic cell transplantation. Time point specified: recipient sample about 28 days before transplant, after cytoreduction. This table comes from immunoSEQ multiplex PCR, and its TCRdb copy is limited to in-frame clones, with some not included. This table has 25,000 to 30,000 clones, about 93% appearing once. Sequencing used peripheral blood mononuclear cells, obtained before stem cell transplant. These receptors were taken from a man aged 45-65 years with acute myeloid leukemia. Some clones in this sample may be carry-over from other donors' samples.

The gene calls are TRBV28 and TRBJ2-2, with D hard to call. This CDR3 is 15 amino acids long. Germline V gene data show CDR1 as MDHEN and CDR2 as SYDVKM. V lost 3 bases to trimming and J lost 5 bases, with 13 bases between them. The CDR3 bases are TGTGCCAGCAGTTTTCTCCCTCGGCGGACCGGGGAGCTGTTTTTT. This encodes CASSFLPRRTGELFF.

J is TRBJ2-7 and V is TRBV7-9; tentative D call: TRBD1 (6 bases). Germline-derived CDR1 and CDR2 are SEHNR and FQNEAQ (reference sequence). There are 14 residues in the CDR3. V gave up 4 bases and J gave up 2 bases, with 12 bases separating them. The CDR3 here is CASSSGQTAYEQYF. The CDR3 DNA sequence: TGTGCCAGCAGCTCCGGACAGACCGCCTACGAGCAGTACTTC.

The chain uses TRBV7-2 and TRBJ1-2; D is unresolved. There are 13 residues in the CDR3. The V gene's germline CDR1 is SGHTA and CDR2 FQGNSA. V lost 5 bases and J 8 bases, leaving 15 bases between the germline ends. CDR3 protein: CASSTPGRGGYTF. CDR3 DNA sequence: TGTGCCAGCAGCACCCCGGGCCGTGGGGGCTACACCTTC.

This clone was seen just once. The genes are TRBV11-3 and TRBJ2-3, with TRBD1 as a possible D gene (5 bases). Germline CDR1 reads SGHNT; CDR2 reads YENEEA. The germline V and J ends were trimmed by 4 bases and 4 bases, with 12 bases remaining between them. This CDR3 is built from 14 residues. The CDR3 DNA sequence: TGTGCCAGCAGCTCCCCAGGGTACCCAGATACGCAGTATTTT. This sequence encodes CASSSPGYPDTQYF.

This clone was recorded only once. The V and J genes are TRBV7-2 and TRBJ1-2; D call uncertain. CDR3 length equals 16 residues. Germline CDR1 is SGHTA and CDR2 is FQGNSA. Trimming stripped 5 bases from V and 1 base from J, with 17 bases between. This CDR3 reads CASSPSPIMYNYGYTF. The CDR3 DNA is TGTGCCAGCAGCCCCTCCCCCATAATGTATAACTATGGCTACACCTTC.

V is TRBV29-1 and J is TRBJ1-2; 8 bases fit TRBD1. CDR3 length: 15 residues. CDR1 SQVTM and CDR2 ANQGSEA come from the germline V gene. J lost 4 bases, V lost 4 bases, and 11 bases had no gene match. CDR3 protein: CSVGQGRDTGYGYTF. CDR3 in DNA: TGCAGCGTTGGACAGGGGAGGGATACGGGCTATGGCTACACCTTC.

V usage is TRBV6-1 and J usage is TRBJ2-7; D is uncertain. The CDR3 has 14 amino acids. Trimming took 2 bases from V and 7 from J, leaving 15 bases between them. Germline CDR1 and CDR2: MNHNS and SASEGT. CDR3 loop: CASSESGRPGEQYF. The CDR3 DNA reads TGTGCCAGCAGTGAATCCGGCAGGCCGGGTGAGCAGTACTTC.

The J gene is TRBJ2-1, the V gene TRBV5-4; 10 nucleotides match TRBD2. After removal of 3 bases from V and 0 bases from J, the junction contained 3 bases not matched to a gene. CDR3 size: 16 residues. Germline V gene data show CDR1 as SGHNT and CDR2 as YYREEE (reference sequence). As DNA, the CDR3 is TGTGCCAGCAGCTCACGGACTAGCGGCTCCTACAATGAGCAGTTCTTC. It yields the protein CASSSRTSGSYNEQFF.

The chain recombines TRBV5-1 with TRBJ2-4; perhaps TRBD2 as D (5 bases). The CDR3 is made up of 17 amino acids. Germline CDR1 is SGHRS and CDR2 is YFSETQ. The germline V and J ends were trimmed by 0 bases and 1 base, with 14 bases remaining between them. CDR3 nucleotide sequence: TGCGCCAGCAGCTTGGGGGCGGGCCGAGGGGCCAAAAACATTCAGTACTTC. This translates into CASSLGAGRGAKNIQYF.

The V call is TRBV5-4, the J call TRBJ2-1; maybe TRBD1 (5 bases). The germline V gene has CDR1 SGHNT and CDR2 YYREEE (reference sequence). The ends were cut back, 0 bases at V and 0 bases at J, with 13 bases in the middle. CDR3 size: 17 residues. The CDR3 sequence is CASSLAIRTFSYNEQFF. The CDR3 DNA reads as TGTGCCAGCAGCTTGGCCATCAGGACATTCTCCTACAATGAGCAGTTCTTC.

This chain joins TRBV6-1 and TRBJ1-1; D not certain. The CDR3 consists of 14 residues. V was cut by 6 bases and J by 3 bases, with 14 bases left in between. The germline gives CDR1 MNHNS, CDR2 SASEGT. The CDR3 bases are TGTGCCAGCAGAGTCGGGGATAGGGACACTGAAGCTTTCTTT. Protein sequence: CASRVGDRDTEAFF.

V usage is TRBV11-2 and J usage is TRBJ2-2; D remains unclear. Per germline, CDR1 SGHAT and CDR2 FQNNGV. Trimming cost V 1 base and J 4 bases, with 4 bases left between them. The length of the CDR3 is 13 residues. In nucleotides, the CDR3 is TGTGCCAGCAGCTTAGGGGGCACCGGGGAGCTGTTTTTT. It is translated as CASSLGGTGELFF.

This clone occurred once. The rearrangement links TRBV5-8 to TRBJ2-5; TRBD1 matches 12 bases. The CDR3 contains 16 residues. Germline V CDR1 and CDR2: SGHTS, YDEGEE. The ends lost 4 bases at V and 5 bases at J; junction bases unmatched: 9. CDR3 residues: CASSRGQGATGETQYF. The CDR3 nucleotides are TGTGCCAGCAGCCGGGGACAGGGGGCAACTGGTGAGACCCAGTACTTC.

The CDR3 DNA sequence: TGTGCCAGCAGCGTAGCGCACGGGAGTGGTTGGAATGAGCAGTTCTTC. The encoded protein is CASSVAHGSGWNEQFF. The rearrangement uses TRBV9 and TRBJ2-1, with a tentative D call TRBD2 (6 bases). V gave up 0 bases and J gave up 7 bases, with 17 bases separating them. Per the germline V gene, CDR1 is SGDLS and CDR2 is YYNGEE. The CDR3 length is 16 residues.

The chain uses TRBV11-2 and TRBJ1-2, with D uncertain. V lost 3 bases to trimming and J lost 6 bases, with 8 bases between them. The V gene's germline CDR1 is SGHAT and CDR2 FQNNGV. The CDR3 loop spans 12 amino acids. The CDR3 is CASSFTENGYTF. In DNA form, the CDR3 reads TGTGCCAGCAGCTTTACAGAGAATGGCTACACCTTC.

The J gene is TRBJ2-7, the V gene TRBV2, with 9 bases that match TRBD1. The CDR3 is made up of 14 amino acids. V was clipped by 11 bases and J by 1 base; unmatched bases: 9. Germline CDR1 SNHLY, CDR2 FYNNEI. The CDR3 coding sequence is TGTGCCGGCACCCCCGGGACAGGGTCCTACGAGCAGTACTTC. Amino acid sequence: CAGTPGTGSYEQYF. Supplemented by reference TRBV2 and TRBJ2-7, the full variable domain reads EPEVTQTPSHQVTQMGQEVILRCVPISNHLYFYWYRQILGQKVEFLVSFYNNEISEKSEIFDDQFSVERPDGSNFTLKIRSTKLEDSAMYFCAGTPGTGSYEQYFGPGTRLTVT.

The V and J genes are TRBV2 and TRBJ2-1, with 7 positions matching TRBD2. V shed 8 bases, J shed 0 bases, and the junction held 7 bases outside the gene matches. Germline CDR1 is SNHLY and CDR2 is FYNNEI. The CDR3 covers 15 residues. Written as DNA, the CDR3 is TGTGCCAGCGTGACGGGGGGTAGCTCCTACAATGAGCAGTTCTTC. Protein sequence: CASVTGGSSYNEQFF.

The CDR3 loop is CASCGTPSV. The CDR3 DNA sequence: TGTGCCAGCTGTGGGACTCCCTCCGTC. The chain recombines TRBV18 with TRBJ2-7; a weak D match, TRBD2 (6 bases). Germline V gene data show CDR1 as KGHSH and CDR2 as LQKENI. The CDR3 sequence is 9 residues long.

The J gene is TRBJ2-5, the V gene TRBV5-8, with D perhaps TRBD1 or TRBD2 (6 bases each). V was shortened by 4 bases and J by 5 bases, with 18 bases between the two germline ends. There are 15 residues in the CDR3. CDR1 is SGHTS, CDR2 YDEGEE, per germline. The CDR3 sequence is CASSPYRRGTETQYF. In DNA form, the CDR3 reads TGTGCCAGCAGCCCCTACCGGAGGGGGACGGAGACCCAGTACTTC.

V gene TRBV2 combines with J gene TRBJ2-7, with 7 bases lining up with TRBD2. Germline V CDR1 and CDR2: SNHLY, FYNNEI. This CDR3 has 11 residues. CDR3 amino acids: CGSGAVYEQYF. Here the CDR3 DNA reads TGTGGGAGCGGGGCAGTCTACGAGCAGTACTTC.

CDR3 in DNA: TGTGCCAGCAGTGGACTAGCGGGCTTCAATGAGCAGTTCTTC. It codes for CASSGLAGFNEQFF. The chain links TRBV2 to TRBJ2-1, with 10 bases that match TRBD2. This CDR3 comprises 14 residues. Trimming cost V 4 bases and J 6 bases; bases outside gene matches: 3. CDR1 and CDR2 (germline): SNHLY, FYNNEI. Supplemented by reference TRBV2 and TRBJ2-1, the full variable domain reads EPEVTQTPSHQVTQMGQEVILRCVPISNHLYFYWYRQILGQKVEFLVSFYNNEISEKSEIFDDQFSVERPDGSNFTLKIRSTKLEDSAMYFCASSGLAGFNEQFFGPGTRLTVL.